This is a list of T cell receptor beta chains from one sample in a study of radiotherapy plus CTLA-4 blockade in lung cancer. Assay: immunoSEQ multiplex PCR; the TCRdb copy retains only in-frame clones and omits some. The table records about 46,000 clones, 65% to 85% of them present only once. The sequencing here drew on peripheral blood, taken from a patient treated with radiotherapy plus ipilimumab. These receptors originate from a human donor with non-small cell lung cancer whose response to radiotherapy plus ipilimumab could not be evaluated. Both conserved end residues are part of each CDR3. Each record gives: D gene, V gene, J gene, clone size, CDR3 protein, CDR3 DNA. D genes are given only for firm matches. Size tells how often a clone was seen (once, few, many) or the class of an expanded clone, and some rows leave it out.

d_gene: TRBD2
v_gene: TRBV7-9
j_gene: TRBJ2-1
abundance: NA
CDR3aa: CASSLGTSGHNEQFF
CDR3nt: TGTGCCAGCAGCTTAGGGACTAGCGGTCACAATGAGCAGTTCTTC

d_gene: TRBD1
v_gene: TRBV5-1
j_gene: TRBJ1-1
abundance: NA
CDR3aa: CASSLWDRDTEAFF
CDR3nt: TGCGCCAGCAGCCTCTGGGACAGAGACACTGAAGCTTTCTTT

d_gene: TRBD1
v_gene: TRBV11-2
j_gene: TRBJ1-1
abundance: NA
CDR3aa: CASSLGTVEAFF
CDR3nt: TGTGCCAGCAGCCTCGGGACAGTTGAAGCTTTCTTT

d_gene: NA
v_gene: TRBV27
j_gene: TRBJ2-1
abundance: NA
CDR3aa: CASSVQVGNEQFF
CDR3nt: TGTGCCAGCAGTGTACAGGTAGGGAATGAGCAGTTCTTC

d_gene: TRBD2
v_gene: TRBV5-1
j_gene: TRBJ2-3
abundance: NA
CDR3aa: CASSLTGGAGGRDTQYF
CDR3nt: TGCGCCAGCAGCCTGACAGGTGGAGCGGGGGGCCGAGATACGCAGTATTTT

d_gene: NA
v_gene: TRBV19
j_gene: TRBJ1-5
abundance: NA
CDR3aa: CASTGGVQPQHF
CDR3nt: TGTGCCAGTACGGGGGGGGTCCAGCCCCAGCATTTT

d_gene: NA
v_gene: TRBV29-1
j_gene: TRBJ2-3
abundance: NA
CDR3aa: CSGIPGTDTQYF
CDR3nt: TGCAGCGGCATCCCAGGGACAGATACGCAGTATTTT

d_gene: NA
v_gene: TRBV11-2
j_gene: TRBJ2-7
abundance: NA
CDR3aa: CASSLRYEQYF
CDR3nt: TGTGCCAGCAGCCTCCGGTACGAGCAGTACTTC

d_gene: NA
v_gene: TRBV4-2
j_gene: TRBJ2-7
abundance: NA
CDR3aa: CASSQAQGGYEQYF
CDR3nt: TGTGCCAGCAGCCAGGCACAAGGGGGCTACGAGCAGTACTTC

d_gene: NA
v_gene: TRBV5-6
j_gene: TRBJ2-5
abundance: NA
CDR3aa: CASSVTGRETQYF
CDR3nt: TGTGCCAGCAGCGTGACGGGTCGGGAGACCCAGTACTTC

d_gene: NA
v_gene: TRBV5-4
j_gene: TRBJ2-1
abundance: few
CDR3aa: CASSPDAGEQFF
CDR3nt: TGTGCCAGCAGCCCGGATGCGGGGGAGCAGTTCTTC

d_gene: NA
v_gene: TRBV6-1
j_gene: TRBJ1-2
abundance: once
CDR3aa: CASSVPGANYGYTF
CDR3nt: TGTGCCAGCAGCGTCCCCGGAGCTAACTATGGCTACACCTTC

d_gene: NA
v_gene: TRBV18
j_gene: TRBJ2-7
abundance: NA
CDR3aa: CASSLDRGAHEQYF
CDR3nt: TGTGCCAGCTCATTGGACAGAGGGGCCCACGAGCAGTACTTC

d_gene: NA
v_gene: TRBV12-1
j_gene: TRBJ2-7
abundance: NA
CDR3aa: CASSSDWPYYEQYF
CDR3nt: TGTGCCAGCAGCTCCGACTGGCCTTACTACGAGCAGTACTTC

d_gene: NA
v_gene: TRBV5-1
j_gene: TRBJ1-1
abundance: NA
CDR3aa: CASSRGRTVNSNTEAFF
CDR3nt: TGCGCCAGCAGCCGGGGACGGACAGTCAACTCGAACACTGAAGCTTTCTTT

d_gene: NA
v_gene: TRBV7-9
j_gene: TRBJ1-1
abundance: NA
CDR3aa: CASSLVRGLNTEAFF
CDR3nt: TGTGCCAGCAGCTTAGTGCGGGGATTGAACACTGAAGCTTTCTTT

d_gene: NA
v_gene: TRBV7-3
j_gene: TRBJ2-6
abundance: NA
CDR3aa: CASSPGGSGANVLTF
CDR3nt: TGTGCCAGCAGCCCAGGGGGGAGTGGGGCCAACGTCCTGACTTTC